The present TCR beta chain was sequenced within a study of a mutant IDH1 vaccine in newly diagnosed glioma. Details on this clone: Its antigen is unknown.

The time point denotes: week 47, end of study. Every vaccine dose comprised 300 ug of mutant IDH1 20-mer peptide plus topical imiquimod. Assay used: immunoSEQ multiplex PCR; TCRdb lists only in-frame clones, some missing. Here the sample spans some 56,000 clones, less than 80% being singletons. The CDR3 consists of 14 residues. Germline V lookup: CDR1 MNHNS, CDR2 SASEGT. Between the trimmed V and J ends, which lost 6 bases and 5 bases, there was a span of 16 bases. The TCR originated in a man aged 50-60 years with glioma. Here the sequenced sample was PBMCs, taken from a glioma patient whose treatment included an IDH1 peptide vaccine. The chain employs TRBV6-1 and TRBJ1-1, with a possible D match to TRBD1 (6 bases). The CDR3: CASSQGTQGTEAFF. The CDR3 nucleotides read TGTGCCAGCAGCCAAGGGACTCAGGGGACTGAAGCTTTCTTT.